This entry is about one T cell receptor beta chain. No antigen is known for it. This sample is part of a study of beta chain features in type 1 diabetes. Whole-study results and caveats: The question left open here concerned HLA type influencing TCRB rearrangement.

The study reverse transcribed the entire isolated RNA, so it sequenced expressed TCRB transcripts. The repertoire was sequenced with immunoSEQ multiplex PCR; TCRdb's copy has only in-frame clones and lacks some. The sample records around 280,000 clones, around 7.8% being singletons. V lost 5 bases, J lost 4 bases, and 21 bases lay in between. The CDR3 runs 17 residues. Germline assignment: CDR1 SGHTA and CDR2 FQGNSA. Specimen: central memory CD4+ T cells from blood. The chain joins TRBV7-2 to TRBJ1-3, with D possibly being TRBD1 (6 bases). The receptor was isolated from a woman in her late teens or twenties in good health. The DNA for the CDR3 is TGTGCCAGCAGCCGAGCGCTCGACAGGAGAAAAGGAAACACCATATATTTT. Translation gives CASSRALDRRKGNTIYF.